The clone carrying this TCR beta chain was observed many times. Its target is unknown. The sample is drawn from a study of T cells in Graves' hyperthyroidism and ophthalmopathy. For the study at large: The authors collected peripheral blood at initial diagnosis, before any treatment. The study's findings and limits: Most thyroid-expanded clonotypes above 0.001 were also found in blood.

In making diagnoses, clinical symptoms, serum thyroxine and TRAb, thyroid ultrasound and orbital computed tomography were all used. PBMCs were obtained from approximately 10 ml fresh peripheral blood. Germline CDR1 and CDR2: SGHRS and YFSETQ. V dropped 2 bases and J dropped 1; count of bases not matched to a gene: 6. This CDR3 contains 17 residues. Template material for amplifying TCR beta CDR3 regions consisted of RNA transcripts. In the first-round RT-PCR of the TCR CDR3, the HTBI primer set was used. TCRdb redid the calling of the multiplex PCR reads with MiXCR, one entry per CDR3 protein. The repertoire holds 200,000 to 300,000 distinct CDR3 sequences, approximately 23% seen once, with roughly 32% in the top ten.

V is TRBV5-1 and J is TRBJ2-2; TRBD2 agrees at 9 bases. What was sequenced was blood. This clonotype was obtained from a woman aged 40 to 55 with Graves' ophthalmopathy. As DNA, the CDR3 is TGCGCCAGCAGCTTAGCGGGAGGCCAGGTGAACACCGGGGAGCTGTTTTTT. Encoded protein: CASSLAGGQVNTGELFF.